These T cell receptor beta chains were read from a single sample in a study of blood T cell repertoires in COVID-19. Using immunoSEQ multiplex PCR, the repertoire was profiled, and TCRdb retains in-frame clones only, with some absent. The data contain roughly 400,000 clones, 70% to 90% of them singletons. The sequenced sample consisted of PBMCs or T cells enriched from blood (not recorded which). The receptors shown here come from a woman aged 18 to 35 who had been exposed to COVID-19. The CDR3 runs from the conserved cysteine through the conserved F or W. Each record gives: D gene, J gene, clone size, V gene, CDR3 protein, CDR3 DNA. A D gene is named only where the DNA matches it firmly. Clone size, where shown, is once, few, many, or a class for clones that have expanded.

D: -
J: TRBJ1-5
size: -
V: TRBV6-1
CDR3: CASSEARGNQPQHF
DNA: TGTGCCAGCAGTGAAGCGCGAGGGAATCAGCCCCAGCATTTT

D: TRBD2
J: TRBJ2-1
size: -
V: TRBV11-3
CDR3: CASSPSGGPYNEQFF
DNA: TGTGCCAGCAGTCCTAGCGGGGGGCCCTACAATGAGCAGTTCTTC

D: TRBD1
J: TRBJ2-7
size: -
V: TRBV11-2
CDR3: CASSPDRGYSYEQYF
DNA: TGTGCCAGCAGCCCCGACAGGGGCTACTCCTACGAGCAGTACTTC

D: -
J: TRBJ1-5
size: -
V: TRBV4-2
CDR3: CASSQDDPFGSNQPQHF
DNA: TGTGCCAGCAGCCAAGATGACCCTTTCGGGAGCAATCAGCCCCAGCATTTT

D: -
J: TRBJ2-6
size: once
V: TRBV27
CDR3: CASSPSLGAMGANVLTF
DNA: TGTGCCAGCAGTCCTAGCCTGGGGGCTATGGGGGCCAACGTCCTGACTTTC

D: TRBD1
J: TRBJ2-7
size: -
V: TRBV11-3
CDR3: CASGPGGDRGPYEQYF
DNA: TGTGCCAGCGGCCCTGGGGGCGACAGGGGGCCCTACGAGCAGTACTTC

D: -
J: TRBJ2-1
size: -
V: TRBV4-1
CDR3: CASSDAGRNYNEQFF
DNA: TGCGCCAGCAGCGACGCGGGACGAAATTACAATGAGCAGTTCTTC

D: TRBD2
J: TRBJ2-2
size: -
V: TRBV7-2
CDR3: CASSQTSGGNTGELFF
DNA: TGTGCCAGCAGCCAAACTAGCGGGGGAAACACCGGGGAGCTGTTTTTT

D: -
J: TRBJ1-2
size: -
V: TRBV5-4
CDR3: CASSFGEAGYTF
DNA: TGTGCCAGCAGCTTTGGGGAGGCTGGCTACACCTTC

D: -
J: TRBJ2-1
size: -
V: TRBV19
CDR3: CASSIEKSSYNEQFF
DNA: TGTGCCAGTAGTATAGAGAAGAGCTCCTACAATGAGCAGTTCTTC

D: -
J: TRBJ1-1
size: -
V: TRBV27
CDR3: CASSLAGKTEAFF
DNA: TGTGCCAGCAGTTTGGCCGGGAAAACTGAAGCTTTCTTT

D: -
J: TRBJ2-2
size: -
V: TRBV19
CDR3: CASPGAGELFF
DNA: TGTGCCAGCCCCGGGGCCGGGGAGCTGTTTTTT

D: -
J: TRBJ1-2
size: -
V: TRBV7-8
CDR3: CASSLSGAKNYGYTF
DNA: TGTGCCAGCAGCTTATCAGGCGCGAAAAACTATGGCTACACCTTC

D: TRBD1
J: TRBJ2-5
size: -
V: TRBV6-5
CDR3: CASSYQWTGLETQYF
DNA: TGTGCCAGCAGTTACCAGTGGACAGGGCTAGAGACCCAGTACTTC

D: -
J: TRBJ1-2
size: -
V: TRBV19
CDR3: CATSGIYGYTF
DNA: TGTGCCACATCCGGGATCTATGGCTACACCTTC

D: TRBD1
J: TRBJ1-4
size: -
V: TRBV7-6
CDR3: CASSLARGTGNEKLFF
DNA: TGTGCCAGCAGCTTAGCGCGGGGGACAGGGAATGAAAAACTGTTTTTT

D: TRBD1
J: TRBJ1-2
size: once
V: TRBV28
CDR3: CASSFDRETGGNGYTF
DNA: TGTGCCAGCAGTTTTGACCGCGAGACAGGGGGCAATGGCTACACCTTC

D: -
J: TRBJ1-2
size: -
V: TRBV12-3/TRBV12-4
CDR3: CASSSGTSYGYTF
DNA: TGTGCCAGCAGTTCGGGGACAAGCTATGGCTACACCTTC

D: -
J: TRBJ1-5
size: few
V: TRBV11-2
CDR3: CASSSGQPNQPQHF
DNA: TGTGCCAGCAGCTCGGGACAACCGAATCAGCCCCAGCATTTT

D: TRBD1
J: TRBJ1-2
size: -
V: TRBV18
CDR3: CASSPQFDRGDGYTF
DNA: TGTGCCAGCTCACCACAGTTTGACAGGGGGGATGGCTACACCTTC

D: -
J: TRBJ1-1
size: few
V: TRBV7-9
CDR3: CASSLGVMNTEAFF
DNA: TGTGCCAGCAGCTTAGGCGTTATGAACACTGAAGCTTTCTTT

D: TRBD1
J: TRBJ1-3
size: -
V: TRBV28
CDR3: CATGQGISGNTIYF
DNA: TGTGCCACGGGACAGGGTATTTCTGGAAACACCATATATTTT